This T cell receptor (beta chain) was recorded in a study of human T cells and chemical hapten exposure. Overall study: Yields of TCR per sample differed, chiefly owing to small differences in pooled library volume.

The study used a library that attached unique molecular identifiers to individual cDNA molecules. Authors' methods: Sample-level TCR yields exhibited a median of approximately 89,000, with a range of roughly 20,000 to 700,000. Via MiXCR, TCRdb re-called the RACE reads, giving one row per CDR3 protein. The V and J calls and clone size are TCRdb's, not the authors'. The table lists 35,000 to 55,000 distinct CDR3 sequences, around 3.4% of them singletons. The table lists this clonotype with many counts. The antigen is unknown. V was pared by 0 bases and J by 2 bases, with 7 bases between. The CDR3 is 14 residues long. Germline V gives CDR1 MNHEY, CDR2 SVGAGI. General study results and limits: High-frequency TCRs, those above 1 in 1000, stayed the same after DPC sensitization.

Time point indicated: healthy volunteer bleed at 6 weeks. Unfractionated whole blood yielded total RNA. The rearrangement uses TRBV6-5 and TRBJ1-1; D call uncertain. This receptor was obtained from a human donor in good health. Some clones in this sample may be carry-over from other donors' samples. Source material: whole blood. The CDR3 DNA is TGTGCCAGCAGTTACTCCGGAGCTAACACTGAAGCTTTCTTT. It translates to CASSYSGANTEAFF.